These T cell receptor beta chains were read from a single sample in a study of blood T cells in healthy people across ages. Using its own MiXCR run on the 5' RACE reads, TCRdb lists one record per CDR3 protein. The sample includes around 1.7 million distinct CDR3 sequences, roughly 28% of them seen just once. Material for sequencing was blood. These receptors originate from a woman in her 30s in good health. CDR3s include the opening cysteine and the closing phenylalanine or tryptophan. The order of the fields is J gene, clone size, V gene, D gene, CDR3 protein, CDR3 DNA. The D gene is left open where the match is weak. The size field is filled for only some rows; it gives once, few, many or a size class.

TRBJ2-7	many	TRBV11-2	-	CASSQPRNPNEQYF	TGTGCCAGCAGCCAACCCCGTAACCCGAACGAGCAGTACTTC
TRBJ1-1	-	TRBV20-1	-	CSATDKTEAFF	TGCAGTGCCACGGACAAAACTGAAGCTTTCTTT
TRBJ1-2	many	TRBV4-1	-	CASSTRGPYGYTF	TGCGCCAGCAGCACCCGGGGTCCCTATGGCTACACCTTC
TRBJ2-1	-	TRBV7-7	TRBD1	CASSPIGQGGDEQFF	TGTGCCAGCAGCCCCATAGGACAGGGTGGCGATGAGCAGTTCTTC
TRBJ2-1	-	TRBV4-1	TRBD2	CASSQKTSGEQFF	TGCGCCAGCAGCCAAAAGACTAGCGGTGAGCAGTTCTTC
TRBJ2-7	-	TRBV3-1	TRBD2	CASSRDYSRGEQYF	TGTGCCAGCAGTCGGGACTACTCCCGGGGCGAGCAGTACTTC
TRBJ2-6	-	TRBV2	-	CASSERAPRTSGANVLTF	TGTGCCAGCAGTGAGCGGGCCCCGCGGACTTCTGGGGCCAACGTCCTGACTTTC
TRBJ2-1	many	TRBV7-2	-	CASSFGTGGYNEQFF	TGTGCCAGCAGCTTTGGCACGGGTGGATACAATGAGCAGTTCTTC
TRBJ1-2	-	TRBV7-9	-	CASTQWGYGYTF	TGTGCCAGCACTCAGTGGGGTTATGGCTACACCTTC
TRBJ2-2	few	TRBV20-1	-	CSAPYTRLDTGELFF	TGCAGTGCGCCATATACCAGACTGGACACCGGGGAGCTGTTTTTT
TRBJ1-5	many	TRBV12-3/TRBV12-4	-	CASRDSSNQPQHF	TGTGCCAGCAGGGACAGTAGCAATCAGCCCCAGCATTTT
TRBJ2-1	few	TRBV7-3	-	CASSLSGSQSPKHYNEQFF	TGTGCCAGCAGCTTAAGCGGAAGCCAGTCCCCTAAACACTACAATGAGCAGTTCTTC
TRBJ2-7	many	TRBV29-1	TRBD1	CSVHGQGQGEQYF	TGCAGCGTACACGGACAGGGACAGGGCGAGCAGTACTTC
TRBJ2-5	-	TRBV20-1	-	CSAVGVGHQETQYF	TGCAGTGCTGTGGGTGTGGGACACCAAGAGACCCAGTACTTC
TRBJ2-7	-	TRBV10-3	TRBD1	CAISDPTGGFYEQYF	TGTGCCATCAGTGATCCCACAGGGGGCTTCTACGAGCAGTACTTC
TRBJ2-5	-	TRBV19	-	CASRGGLEETQYF	TGTGCCAGTAGGGGCGGGTTGGAGGAGACCCAGTACTTC
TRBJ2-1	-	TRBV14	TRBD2	CASRRAGAGNEQFF	TGTGCCAGCAGAAGGGCGGGAGCTGGCAATGAGCAGTTCTTC
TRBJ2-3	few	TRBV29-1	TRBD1	CSVWRDRGADTQYF	TGCAGCGTGTGGCGGGACAGGGGGGCGGATACGCAGTATTTT
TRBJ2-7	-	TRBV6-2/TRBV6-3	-	CASGRTGRDEQYF	TGTGCCAGCGGCAGGACAGGGAGGGACGAGCAGTACTTC
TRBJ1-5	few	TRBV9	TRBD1	CASSLTGDVSNQPQHF	TGTGCCAGCAGCTTAACAGGGGATGTGAGCAATCAGCCCCAGCATTTT
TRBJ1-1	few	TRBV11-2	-	CASSLEFSGVTEAFF	TGTGCCAGCAGCTTAGAATTTTCCGGGGTTACTGAAGCTTTCTTT
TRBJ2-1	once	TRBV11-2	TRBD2	CASTQMGGPTYGQFF	TGTGCCAGCACCCAAATGGGAGGGCCAACCTATGGGCAGTTCTTC
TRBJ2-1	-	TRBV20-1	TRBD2	CSARASETSGRYNEQFF	TGCAGTGCTAGAGCATCTGAGACTAGCGGGAGGTACAATGAGCAGTTCTTC
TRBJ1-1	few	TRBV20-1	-	CSAREASGARTEAFF	TGCAGTGCTAGAGAAGCGTCGGGGGCTCGGACTGAAGCTTTCTTT
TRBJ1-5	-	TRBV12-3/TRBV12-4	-	CASSPGAGIGQPQHF	TGTGCCAGCAGTCCCGGGGCGGGTATAGGTCAGCCCCAGCATTTT
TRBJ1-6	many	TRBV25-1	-	CASSDRVNSPLHF	TGTGCCAGCAGTGACAGGGTCAATTCACCCCTCCACTTT
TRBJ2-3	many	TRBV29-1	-	CSVEKDQPDTQYF	TGCAGCGTTGAAAAGGATCAGCCGGATACGCAGTATTTT
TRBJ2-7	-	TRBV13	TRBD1	CASSRGTGEFEQYF	TGTGCCAGCAGCCGCGGGACAGGGGAATTCGAGCAGTACTTC
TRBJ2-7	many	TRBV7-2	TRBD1	CASSPRTGNYEQYF	TGTGCCAGCAGTCCCCGGACAGGGAACTACGAGCAGTACTTC
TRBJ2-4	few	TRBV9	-	CASSTRGGAGNIQYF	TGTGCCAGCAGCACCCGTGGGGGGGCGGGAAACATTCAGTACTTC
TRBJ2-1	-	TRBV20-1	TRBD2	CSSEAGTSGSNEQFF	TGCAGTTCGGAAGCAGGGACTAGCGGGAGCAATGAGCAGTTCTTC
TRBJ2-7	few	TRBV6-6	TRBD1	CASRGFDRAPYEQYF	TGTGCCAGCAGGGGGTTCGACAGGGCCCCCTACGAGCAGTACTTC
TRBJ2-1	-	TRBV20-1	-	CSAKDRPRTTLDNEQFF	TGCAGTGCCAAAGACCGCCCGCGGACTACCCTCGACAATGAGCAGTTCTTC
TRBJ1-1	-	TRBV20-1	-	CSPSGSWTEAFF	TGCAGTCCTTCAGGGAGTTGGACTGAAGCTTTCTTT
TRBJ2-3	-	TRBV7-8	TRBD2	CASSQHGSAGKTDTQYF	TGTGCCAGCAGCCAACACGGATCAGCGGGAAAAACAGATACGCAGTATTTT
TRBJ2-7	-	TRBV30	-	CAWSANPSPEQYF	TGTGCCTGGAGTGCCAACCCCTCTCCCGAGCAGTACTTC
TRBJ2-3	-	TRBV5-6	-	CASSRRSYTDTQYF	TGTGCCAGCAGCCGCCGGTCATACACAGATACGCAGTATTTT
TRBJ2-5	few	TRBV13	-	CASSLWRSGETQYF	TGTGCCAGCAGCTTATGGAGAAGTGGGGAGACCCAGTACTTC
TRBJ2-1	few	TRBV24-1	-	CATIQNNEQFF	TGTGCCACCATACAGAACAATGAGCAGTTCTTC
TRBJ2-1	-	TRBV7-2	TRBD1	CASSWTGRAASEQFF	TGTGCCAGCAGCTGGACAGGGCGGGCGGCAAGTGAGCAGTTCTTC
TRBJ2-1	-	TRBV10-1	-	CASGRSSYEQFF	TGCGCCAGCGGCAGGTCCTCCTACGAGCAGTTCTTC